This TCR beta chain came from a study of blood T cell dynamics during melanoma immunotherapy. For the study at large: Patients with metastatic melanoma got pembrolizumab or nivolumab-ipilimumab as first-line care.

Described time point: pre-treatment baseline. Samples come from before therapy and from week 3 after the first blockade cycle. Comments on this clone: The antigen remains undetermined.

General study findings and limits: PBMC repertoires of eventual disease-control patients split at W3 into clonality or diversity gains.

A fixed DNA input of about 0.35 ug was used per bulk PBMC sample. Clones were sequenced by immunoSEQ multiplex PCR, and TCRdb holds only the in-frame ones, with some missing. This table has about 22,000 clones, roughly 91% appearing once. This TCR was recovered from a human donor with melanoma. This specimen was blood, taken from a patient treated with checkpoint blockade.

CDR3 sequence (DNA): TGTGCCACCAGCACTAGCGCTGAGCAGTTCTTC. Encoded protein: CATSTSAEQFF. This chain connects TRBV15 to TRBJ2-1, with D perhaps TRBD2 (6 bases). The CDR3 covers 11 residues. CDR1 LNHNV and CDR2 YYDKDF come from the germline V gene (reference sequence). With 4 bases removed from V and 9 bases from J, the gap between germline ends came to 7 bases.